Following are 4 T cell receptor beta chains from one sample sequenced in a study of T cells in Graves' hyperthyroidism and ophthalmopathy. TCR beta CDR3 regions were amplified from RNA transcripts. A set of HTBI primers served as the primers for a first-round RT-PCR of the TCR CDR3. A single record per CDR3 protein comes from TCRdb applying MiXCR to the multiplex PCR reads. This table holds about 640,000 distinct CDR3 sequences, about 45% found once. Specimen: peripheral blood or thyroid tissue (not recorded which). These receptors were taken from an adult man with Graves' disease, either hyperthyroidism or ophthalmopathy (not recorded which).

This chain joins TRBV29-1 and TRBJ1-3, with D perhaps TRBD1 (6 bases). CDR1 and CDR2 (germline): SQVTM, ANQGSEA. CDR3 length: 13 amino acids. Trimming took off 5 bases at V and 8 bases at J, with 16 bases between the two ends. CDR3 coding DNA: TGCAGCGTTCCTACTGACAGGATTGACACCATATATTTT. The encoded protein is CSVPTDRIDTIYF.

This clonotype was counted at least ten times. J is TRBJ1-5 and V is TRBV5-5, with D unresolved. Germline-derived CDR1 and CDR2 are SGHKS and YYEKEE (reference sequence). The CDR3 sequence is 15 residues long. Trimming cost V 5 bases and J 3 bases, with 15 bases left between them. The CDR3 reads CASSVTGRANQPQHF. CDR3 coding DNA: TGTGCCAGCAGTGTGACGGGTAGGGCCAATCAGCCCCAGCATTTT.

The chain is built from TRBV7-9 and TRBJ2-7; D unclear. Per the germline V gene, CDR1 is SEHNR and CDR2 is FQNEAQ (reference sequence). The V and J ends lost 4 bases and 2 bases respectively, with 9 bases between them. This CDR3 spans 13 amino acids. DNA for the CDR3: TGTGCCAGCAGCTCGCACGACCCCTACGAGCAGTACTTC. It is translated as CASSSHDPYEQYF.

The chain combines TRBV15 with TRBJ1-5; D uncertain. This CDR3 spans 16 amino acids. V lost 3 bases, J lost 1 base, and 13 bases lay in between. Germline CDR1 is LNHNV and CDR2 is YYDKDF (reference sequence). CDR3 sequence (DNA): TGTGCCACCAGCAGCGTAGGGCAGTCGAGCAATCAGCCCCAGCATTTT. Its translation: CATSSVGQSSNQPQHF.